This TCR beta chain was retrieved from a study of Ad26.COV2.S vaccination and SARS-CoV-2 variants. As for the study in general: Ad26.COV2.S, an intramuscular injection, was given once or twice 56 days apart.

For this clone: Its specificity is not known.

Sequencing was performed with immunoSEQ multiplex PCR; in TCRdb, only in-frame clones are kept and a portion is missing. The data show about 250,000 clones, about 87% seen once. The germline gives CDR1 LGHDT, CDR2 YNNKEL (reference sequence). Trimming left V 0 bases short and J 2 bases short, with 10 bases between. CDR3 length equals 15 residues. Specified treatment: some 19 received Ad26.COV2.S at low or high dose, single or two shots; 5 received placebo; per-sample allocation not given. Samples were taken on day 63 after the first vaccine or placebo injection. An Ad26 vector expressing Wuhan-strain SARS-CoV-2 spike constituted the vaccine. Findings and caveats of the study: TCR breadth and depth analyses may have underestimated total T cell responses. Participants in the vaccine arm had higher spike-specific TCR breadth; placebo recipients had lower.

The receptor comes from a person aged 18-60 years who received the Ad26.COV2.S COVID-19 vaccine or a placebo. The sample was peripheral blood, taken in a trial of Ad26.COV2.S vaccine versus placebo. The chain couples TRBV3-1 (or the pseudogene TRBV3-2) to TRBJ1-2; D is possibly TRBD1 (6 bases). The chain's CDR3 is CASSQDSGANYGYTF. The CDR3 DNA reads TGTGCCAGCAGCCAAGACTCGGGGGCCAACTATGGCTACACCTTC.